The 22 T cell receptor beta chains below come from one sample, sequenced in a study of low-dose radiotherapy and immunotherapy resistance in tumors. Alpha and beta chains were covered, as first-strand cDNA relied on TRAV- and TRBV-specific primers. TCRs were put through 20 to 25 PCR cycles of amplification with Phusion. A constant-region primer and the V-primer adapter served as the primer pair. TCRdb re-analysed the reads in MiXCR, keeping a single row per CDR3 protein. The table shows just over 90,000 distinct CDR3 sequences, with about 20% occurring only once. Time point indicated: after trial treatment. Treatment specified: LDRT plus nivolumab, ipilimumab, low-dose cyclophosphamide and aspirin (RACIN trial). The input for sequencing was PBMCs, taken after low-dose radiotherapy plus immunotherapy. These TCRs come from a female donor with ovarian cancer.

This clonotype was seen a handful of times. The chain uses TRBV28 and TRBJ2-2; no clear D. The CDR3 is made up of 12 amino acids. V gave up 6 bases and J gave up 4 bases, with 6 bases separating them. CDR1 and CDR2 (germline): MDHEN, SYDVKM. As DNA, the CDR3 is TGTGCCAGCAGCCTCCTCACCGGGGAGCTGTTTTTT. Translating it yields CASSLLTGELFF.

This clonotype was seen repeatedly, ten times or more. CDR3: CASSSIAGGPNEQFF. Here the CDR3 DNA reads TGTGCCAGCAGCTCAATAGCGGGAGGGCCTAATGAGCAGTTCTTC. The rearrangement joins TRBV7-2 to TRBJ2-1, with 11 bases identical to TRBD2. The germline CDR1 and CDR2 sequences are SGHTA and FQGNSA. This CDR3 contains 15 residues. The V segment lost 4 bases and the J segment 7 bases; nucleotides outside the gene matches: 6.

This clonotype was picked up many times. The chain joins TRBV6-6 to TRBJ1-1; 9 bases align to TRBD1. The V gene end was trimmed by 0 bases and the J gene end by 5 bases; junction bases not matched to a gene: 7. This CDR3 is 16 amino acids long. Germline loops: CDR1 MNHNY, CDR2 SVGAGI (reference sequence). The DNA of the CDR3 is TGTGCCAGCAGTTACTCGGAACAGGGGGCAAGTACTGAAGCTTTCTTT. This gives the protein CASSYSEQGASTEAFF.

This clonotype was detected many times. The V and J genes are TRBV6-6 and TRBJ2-7; 8 positions agree with TRBD2. The length of the CDR3 is 16 residues. Germline assignment: CDR1 MNHNY and CDR2 SVGAGI (reference sequence). Trimming took 2 bases from V and 2 from J; bases not matched to a gene: 8. The CDR3 DNA follows: TGTGCCAGCAGTTACGGTCCAGCGGGGGAAGCCTACGAGCAGTACTTC. Residues: CASSYGPAGEAYEQYF.

V usage is TRBV3-1 and J usage is TRBJ2-7, with a possible D match to TRBD2 (6 bases). The CDR3 length is 15 residues. The V gene's germline CDR1 is LGHDT and CDR2 YNNKEL (reference sequence). V lost 3 bases and J 4 bases, leaving 16 bases between the germline ends. The CDR3 bases are TGTGCCAGCAGCCAGAAAAGGGAGGCCCTATACGAGCAGTACTTC. This codes for CASSQKREALYEQYF.

This clonotype was counted ten times or more. This chain joins TRBV25-1 and TRBJ2-1; 14 bases map to TRBD2. The CDR3 spans 16 residues. Germline CDR1 MGHDK, CDR2 SYGVNS. J gave up 5 bases and V 4 bases, and 4 bases lay outside the gene matches. The CDR3 here is CASSVVTSGGDNEQFF. CDR3 DNA sequence: TGTGCCAGCAGTGTCGTGACTAGCGGGGGGGACAATGAGCAGTTCTTC. The variable domain in full, with the rest retrieved from reference TRBV25-1 and TRBJ2-1, is EADIYQTPRYLVIGTGKKITLECSQTMGHDKMYWYQQDPGMELHLIHYSYGVNSTEKGDLSSESTVSRIRTEHFPLTLESARPSHTSQYLCASSVVTSGGDNEQFFGPGTRLTVL.

Many counts were recorded for this clonotype. This chain connects TRBV30 to TRBJ2-3, with D uncertain. The CDR3 is 11 residues long. CDR1 is GTSNPN, CDR2 SVGIG, per germline (reference sequence). Trimming pared 5 bases from V and 6 bases from J, leaving 9 bases between. The CDR3 nucleotides are TGTGCCTGGGGGGATTTGGATACGCAGTATTTT. Its protein is CAWGDLDTQYF. The complete variable domain, with remaining parts taken from reference TRBV30 and TRBJ2-3, reads SQTIHQWPATLVQPVGSPLSLECTVEGTSNPNLYWYRQAAGRGLQLLFYSVGIGQISSEVPQNLSASRPQDRQFILSSKKLLLSDSGFYLCAWGDLDTQYFGPGTRLTVL.

The chain employs TRBV5-1 and TRBJ1-6, with D perhaps matching TRBD1 (6 bases). V lost 4 bases and J 7 bases, leaving 15 bases between the germline ends. This CDR3 is 15 amino acids long. The V gene's germline CDR1 is SGHRS and CDR2 YFSETQ. The CDR3 is CASSGIHTGNSPLHF. The CDR3 DNA is TGCGCCAGCAGCGGAATTCATACAGGGAATTCACCCCTCCACTTT. The variable domain in full, with the rest retrieved from reference TRBV5-1 and TRBJ1-6, is KAGVTQTPRYLIKTRGQQVTLSCSPISGHRSVSWYQQTPGQGLQFLFEYFSETQRNKGNFPGRFSGRQFSNSRSEMNVSTLELGDSALYLCASSGIHTGNSPLHFGNGTRLTVT.

Concerning this clonotype: With a far larger clone one base away, a read error is the likely cause. The chain carries TRBV5-3 and TRBJ2-1; 9 bases map to TRBD1. TRBV5-3 is identified as an open reading frame with a role that is uncertain. There are 15 residues in the CDR3. The CDR3 spells CASSPRDRAHNEEFF. In DNA form, the CDR3 reads TGTGCCAGCAGCCCCCGGGACAGGGCACACAATGAGGAGTTCTTC.

This clonotype showed up just a few times. The rearrangement uses TRBV30 and TRBJ2-5; either TRBD1 or TRBD2 may supply D (6 bases each). V lost 0 bases, J lost 1 base, and 9 bases lay in between. The CDR3 spans 14 residues. CDR1 is GTSNPN, CDR2 SVGIG, per germline (reference sequence). The CDR3 DNA sequence: TGTGCCTGGAGTGTAGGGGGGATCCAAGAGACCCAGTACTTC. This encodes CAWSVGGIQETQYF. Based on the CDR3 plus reference TRBV30 and TRBJ2-5, the full variable domain is SQTIHQWPATLVQPVGSPLSLECTVEGTSNPNLYWYRQAAGRGLQLLFYSVGIGQISSEVPQNLSASRPQDRQFILSSKKLLLSDSGFYLCAWSVGGIQETQYFGPGTRLLVL.

This clonotype was observed at least ten times. This rearrangement joins TRBV18 to TRBJ2-1, with 7 bases lining up with TRBD1. The CDR3 sequence is 14 residues long. Losses at the gene ends were 3 bases for V and 3 bases for J; bases not matched to a gene: 2. The V gene's germline CDR1 is KGHSH and CDR2 LQKENI. The CDR3 here is CASSPRTGYNEQFF. CDR3 nucleotide sequence: TGTGCCAGCTCACCTCGGACAGGCTACAATGAGCAGTTCTTC.

In this sample, this clonotype turned up many times. The J gene is TRBJ2-3, the V gene TRBV6-2 or TRBV6-3; D remains unclear. The V end lost 7 bases, the J end lost 1 base, and 3 bases lay between the germline ends. This CDR3 has 11 amino acids. Germline V gene lookup returns CDR1 MNHEY and CDR2 SVGEGT. CDR3 DNA: TGTGCCAGCAATGGCACAGATACGCAGTATTTT. Translating gives CASNGTDTQYF.

The chain couples TRBV5-1 to TRBJ1-1, with TRBD1 matching 9 bases. CDR1 and CDR2 (germline): SGHRS, YFSETQ. J gave up 0 bases and V 0 bases, and 6 bases lay outside the gene matches. The CDR3 totals 17 residues. This chain's CDR3 is CASSLEGQGSMNTEAFF. Written as DNA, the CDR3 is TGCGCCAGCAGCTTGGAGGGACAGGGAAGCATGAACACTGAAGCTTTCTTT.

Ten or more counts support this clonotype. The chain recombines TRBV5-1 with TRBJ2-7; 7 bases map to TRBD1. V gave up 3 bases and J gave up 3 bases; unmatched junction bases: 9. Germline CDR1 and CDR2: SGHRS and YFSETQ. This CDR3 is built from 15 residues. The CDR3 coding sequence is TGCGCCAGCAGCTGGGCGGACAGGAGGTACTACGAGCAGTACTTC. It specifies CASSWADRRYYEQYF. The entire variable domain, with the rest obtained from reference TRBV5-1 and TRBJ2-7, is as follows: KAGVTQTPRYLIKTRGQQVTLSCSPISGHRSVSWYQQTPGQGLQFLFEYFSETQRNKGNFPGRFSGRQFSNSRSEMNVSTLELGDSALYLCASSWADRRYYEQYFGPGTRLTVT.

Notes on this clonotype: The junction differs from germline at one of its ends, possibly a read error. This chain joins TRBV29-1 and TRBJ2-4, with D perhaps TRBD1 (6 bases). CDR1 and CDR2 (germline): SQVTM, ANQGSEA. The CDR3 has 17 residues. The CDR3 here is CSVEERARGLAKSIQYF. The CDR3 nucleotides read TGCAGCGTAGAAGAGAGGGCCAGGGGATTAGCCAAAAGCATTCAGTACTTC.

Regarding this clonotype: A read error is the likely source, as a far larger clone sits one nucleotide away. The chain uses TRBV5-3 and TRBJ2-1; 12 bases are shared with TRBD2. TRBV5-3 is sorted into the ORF group, with uncertain function. The CDR3 loop spans 15 amino acids. The V segment lost 8 bases and the J segment 12 bases; nucleotides outside the gene matches: 15. This CDR3 is CASTLRLAGVVGQFF. The CDR3 bases are TGTGCCAGCACCTTGCGACTAGCGGGAGTGGTTGGGCAGTTCTTC.

The chain employs TRBV28 and TRBJ1-5, with D unclear. Trimming took off 11 bases at V and 3 bases at J, with 14 bases between the two ends. The germline V gene encodes CDR1 MDHEN and CDR2 SYDVKM. The CDR3 is made up of 13 amino acids. CDR3 in amino acids: CAGTRGSNQPQHF. The CDR3 DNA is TGTGCCGGAACGAGAGGGTCCAATCAGCCCCAGCATTTT.

This clonotype occurred once. The J gene is TRBJ2-7, the V gene TRBV30; D call uncertain. This CDR3 has 12 amino acids. Deletions cut 0 bases from V and 3 bases from J, with 6 bases between. Germline lookup yields CDR1 GTSNPN and CDR2 SVGIG (reference sequence). The CDR3 DNA is TGTGCCTGGAGTGTCTCAGGCTACGAGCAGTACTTC. Amino acids: CAWSVSGYEQYF.

This clonotype was recorded many times. The chain carries TRBV4-3 and TRBJ2-5; D unresolved. In germline, CDR1 is LGHNA, CDR2 YSLEER. V lost 2 bases, J lost 3 bases, and 13 bases lay in between. The CDR3 runs to 15 residues. CDR3 residues: CASSQWLLGKETQYF. As DNA, the CDR3 is TGCGCCAGCAGCCAATGGTTACTGGGGAAAGAGACCCAGTACTTC.

Worth noting for this clonotype: The likely explanation is a read error, given a far larger clone one base away. V and J are TRBV6-2 or TRBV6-3 and TRBJ2-2; TRBD1 might be the D (6 bases). V gave up 6 bases and J gave up 6 bases, with 17 bases separating them. Germline V lookup: CDR1 MNHEY, CDR2 SVGEGT. The CDR3 runs to 15 residues. The CDR3 loop reads CASSPRQEAAGELFF. The CDR3 DNA is TGTGCCAGCAGCCCACGACAGGAGGCGGCCGGGGAGCTGTTTTTT.

In its sample, this clonotype was seen many times. V usage is TRBV6-2 or TRBV6-3 and J usage is TRBJ2-1; the match to TRBD2 covers 11 bases. V lost 4 bases to trimming and J lost 8 bases; unmatched junction nucleotides: 13. Germline assignment: CDR1 MNHEY and CDR2 SVGEGT. The CDR3 sequence is 17 residues long. CDR3 in amino acids: CASSWVAGGPGRDEQFF. The CDR3 nucleotides read TGTGCCAGCAGTTGGGTAGCGGGAGGGCCGGGTAGGGATGAGCAGTTCTTC.

A word on this clonotype: A single base is all that separates this from a far larger clone, so a read error is likely. The V call is TRBV5-3, the J call TRBJ2-3; 7 bases match TRBD2. TRBV5-3 is an ORF, with its function uncertain. CDR3 length equals 14 residues. CDR3 DNA sequence: TGCGCCGGCGCTTCTGGGGGAGGGCCGAATACGCAGTATTTT. It codes for CAGASGGGPNTQYF.